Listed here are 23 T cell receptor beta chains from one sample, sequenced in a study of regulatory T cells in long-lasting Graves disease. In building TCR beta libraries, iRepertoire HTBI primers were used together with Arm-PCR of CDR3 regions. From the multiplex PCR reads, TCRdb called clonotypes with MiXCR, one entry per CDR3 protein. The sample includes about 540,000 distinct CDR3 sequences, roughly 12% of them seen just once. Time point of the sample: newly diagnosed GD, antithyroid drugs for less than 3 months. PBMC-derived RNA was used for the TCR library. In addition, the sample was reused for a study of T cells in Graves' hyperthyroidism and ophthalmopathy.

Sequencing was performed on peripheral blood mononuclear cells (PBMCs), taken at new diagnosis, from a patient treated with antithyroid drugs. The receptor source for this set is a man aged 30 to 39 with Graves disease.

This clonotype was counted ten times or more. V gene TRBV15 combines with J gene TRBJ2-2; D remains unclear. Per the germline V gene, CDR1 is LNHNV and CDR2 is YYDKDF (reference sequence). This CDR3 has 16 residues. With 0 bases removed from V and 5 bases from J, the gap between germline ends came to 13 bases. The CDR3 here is CATSRDIEAWTGELFF. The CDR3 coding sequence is TGTGCCACCAGCAGAGATATAGAAGCGTGGACCGGGGAGCTGTTTTTT.

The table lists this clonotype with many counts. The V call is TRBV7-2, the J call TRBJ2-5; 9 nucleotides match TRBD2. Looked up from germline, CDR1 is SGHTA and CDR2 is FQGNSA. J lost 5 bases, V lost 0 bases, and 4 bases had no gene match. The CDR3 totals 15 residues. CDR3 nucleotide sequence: TGTGCCAGCAGCTTAGCTAGCGGGAGTAGCGAGACCCAGTACTTC. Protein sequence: CASSLASGSSETQYF. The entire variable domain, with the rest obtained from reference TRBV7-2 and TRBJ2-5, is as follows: GAGVSQSPSNKVTEKGKDVELRCDPISGHTALYWYRQSLGQGLEFLIYFQGNSAPDKSGLPSDRFSAERTGGSVSTLTIQRTQQEDSAVYLCASSLASGSSETQYFGPGTRLLVL.

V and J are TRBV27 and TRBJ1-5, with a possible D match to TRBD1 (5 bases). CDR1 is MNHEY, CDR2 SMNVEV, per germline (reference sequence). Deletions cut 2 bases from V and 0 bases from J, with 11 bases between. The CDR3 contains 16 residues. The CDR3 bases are TGTGCCAGCAGTTTAGATGCAGGGAATAGCAATCAGCCCCAGCATTTT. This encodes CASSLDAGNSNQPQHF.

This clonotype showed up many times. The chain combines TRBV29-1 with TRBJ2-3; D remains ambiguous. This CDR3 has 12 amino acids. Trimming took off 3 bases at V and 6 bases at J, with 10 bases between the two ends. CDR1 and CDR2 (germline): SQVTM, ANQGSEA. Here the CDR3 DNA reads TGCAGCGTTGAGAGAAGTGGTGATACGCAGTATTTT. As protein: CSVERSGDTQYF.

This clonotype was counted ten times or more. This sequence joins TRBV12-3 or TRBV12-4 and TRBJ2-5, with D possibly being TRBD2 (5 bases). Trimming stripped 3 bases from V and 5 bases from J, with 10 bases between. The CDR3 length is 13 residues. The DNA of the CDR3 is TGTGCCAGCAGTTTTGTGGACTGGGAGACCCAGTACTTC. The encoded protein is CASSFVDWETQYF.

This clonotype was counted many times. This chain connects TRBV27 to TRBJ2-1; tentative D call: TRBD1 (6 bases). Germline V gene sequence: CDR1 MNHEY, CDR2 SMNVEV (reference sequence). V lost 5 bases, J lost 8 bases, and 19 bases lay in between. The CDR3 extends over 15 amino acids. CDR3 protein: CASSLFPGQGDEQFF. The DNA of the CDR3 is TGTGCCAGCAGTCTATTTCCGGGACAAGGCGATGAGCAGTTCTTC.

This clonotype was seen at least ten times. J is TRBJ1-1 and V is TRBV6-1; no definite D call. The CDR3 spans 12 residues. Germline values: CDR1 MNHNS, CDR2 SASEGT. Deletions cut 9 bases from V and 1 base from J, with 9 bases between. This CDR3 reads CASRIGNTEAFF. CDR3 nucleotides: TGTGCCAGTCGAATTGGGAACACTGAAGCTTTCTTT.

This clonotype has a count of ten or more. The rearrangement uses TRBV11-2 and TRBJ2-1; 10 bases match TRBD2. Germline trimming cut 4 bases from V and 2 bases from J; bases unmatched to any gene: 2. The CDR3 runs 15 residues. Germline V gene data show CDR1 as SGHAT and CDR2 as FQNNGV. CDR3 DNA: TGTGCCAGCAGCTCGGGACTAGCGACCTACAATGAGCAGTTCTTC. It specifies CASSSGLATYNEQFF. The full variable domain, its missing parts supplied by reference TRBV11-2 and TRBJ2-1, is EAGVAQSPRYKIIEKRQSVAFWCNPISGHATLYWYQQILGQGPKLLIQFQNNGVVDDSQLPKDRFSAERLKGVDSTLKIQPAKLEDSAVYLCASSSGLATYNEQFFGPGTRLTVL.

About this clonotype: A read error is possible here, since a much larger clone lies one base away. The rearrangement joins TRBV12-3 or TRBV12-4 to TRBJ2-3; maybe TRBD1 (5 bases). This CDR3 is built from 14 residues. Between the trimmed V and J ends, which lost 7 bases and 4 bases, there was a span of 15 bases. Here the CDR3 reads CASTLNRGADTQYF. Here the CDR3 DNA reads TGTGCCAGCACCCTGAATAGGGGCGCAGATACGCAGTATTTT.

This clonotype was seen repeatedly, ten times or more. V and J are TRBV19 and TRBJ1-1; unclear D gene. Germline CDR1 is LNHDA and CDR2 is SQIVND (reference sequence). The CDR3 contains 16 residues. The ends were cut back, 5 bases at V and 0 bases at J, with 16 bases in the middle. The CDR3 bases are TGTGCCAGTAGTGTAAGAGGAGCCGTAATGAACACTGAAGCTTTCTTT. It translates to CASSVRGAVMNTEAFF.

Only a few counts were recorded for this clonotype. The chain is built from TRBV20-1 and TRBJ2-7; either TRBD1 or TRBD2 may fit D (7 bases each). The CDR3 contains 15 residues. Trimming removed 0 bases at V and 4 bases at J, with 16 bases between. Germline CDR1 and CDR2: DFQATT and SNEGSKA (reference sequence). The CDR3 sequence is CSAREPQGREYEQYF. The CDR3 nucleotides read TGCAGTGCTAGAGAACCACAGGGGAGGGAATACGAGCAGTACTTC.

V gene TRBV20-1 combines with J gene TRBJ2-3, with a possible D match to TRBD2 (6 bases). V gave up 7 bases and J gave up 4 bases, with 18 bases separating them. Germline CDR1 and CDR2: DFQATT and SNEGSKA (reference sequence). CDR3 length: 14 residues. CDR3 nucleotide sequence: TGCAGTGTTCGCATCGGGGGAGGAGCAGATACGCAGTATTTT. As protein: CSVRIGGGADTQYF.

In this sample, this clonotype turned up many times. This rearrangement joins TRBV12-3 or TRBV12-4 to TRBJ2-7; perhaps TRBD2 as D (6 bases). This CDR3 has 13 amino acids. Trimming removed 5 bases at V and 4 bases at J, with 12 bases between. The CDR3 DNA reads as TGTGCCAGCAGTCCCGGGGGTTGGTACGAGCAGTACTTC. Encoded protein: CASSPGGWYEQYF.

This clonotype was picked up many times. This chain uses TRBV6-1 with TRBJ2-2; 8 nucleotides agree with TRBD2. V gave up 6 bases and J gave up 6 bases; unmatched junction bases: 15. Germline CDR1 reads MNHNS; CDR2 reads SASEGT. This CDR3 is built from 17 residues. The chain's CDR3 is CASSDLPGLGQPGELFF. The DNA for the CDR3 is TGTGCCAGCAGCGATTTACCGGGACTAGGTCAACCCGGGGAGCTGTTTTTT.

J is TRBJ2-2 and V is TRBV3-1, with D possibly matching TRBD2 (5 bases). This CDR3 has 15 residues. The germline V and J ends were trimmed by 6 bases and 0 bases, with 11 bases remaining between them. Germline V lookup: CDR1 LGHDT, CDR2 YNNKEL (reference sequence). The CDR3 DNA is TGTGCCAGCAGGACTACTTACGCGAACACCGGGGAGCTGTTTTTT. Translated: CASRTTYANTGELFF.

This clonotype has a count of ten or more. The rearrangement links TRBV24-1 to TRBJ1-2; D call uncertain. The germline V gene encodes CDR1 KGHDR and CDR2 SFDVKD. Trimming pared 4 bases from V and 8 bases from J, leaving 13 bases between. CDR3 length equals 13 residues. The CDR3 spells CATSDPRTPGYTF. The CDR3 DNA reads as TGTGCCACCAGTGACCCGAGGACTCCCGGCTACACCTTC.

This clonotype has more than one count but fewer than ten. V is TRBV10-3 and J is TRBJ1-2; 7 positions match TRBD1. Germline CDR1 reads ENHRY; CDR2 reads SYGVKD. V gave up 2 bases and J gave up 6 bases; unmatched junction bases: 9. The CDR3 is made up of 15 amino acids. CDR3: CAISEQITGDDGYTF. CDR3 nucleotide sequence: TGTGCCATCAGTGAGCAGATAACAGGGGATGATGGCTACACCTTC.

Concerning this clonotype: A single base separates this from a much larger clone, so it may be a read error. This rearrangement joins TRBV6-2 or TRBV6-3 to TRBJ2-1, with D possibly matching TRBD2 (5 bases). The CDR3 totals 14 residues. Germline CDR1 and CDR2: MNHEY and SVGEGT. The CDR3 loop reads CTSSERAGKGEQFF. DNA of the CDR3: TGTACCAGCAGTGAACGGGCGGGCAAGGGTGAGCAGTTCTTC.

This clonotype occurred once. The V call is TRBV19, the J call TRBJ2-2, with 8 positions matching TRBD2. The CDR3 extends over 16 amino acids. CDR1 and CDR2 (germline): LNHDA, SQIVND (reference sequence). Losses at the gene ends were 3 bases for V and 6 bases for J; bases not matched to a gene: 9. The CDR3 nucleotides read TGTGCCAGTAGTATTTTGCCAGCGGGAGCAGCCGGGGAGCTGTTTTTT. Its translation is CASSILPAGAAGELFF. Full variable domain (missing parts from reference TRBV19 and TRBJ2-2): DGGITQSPKYLFRKEGQNVTLSCEQNLNHDAMYWYRQDPGQGLRLIYYSQIVNDFQKGDIAEGYSVSREKKESFPLTVTSAQKNPTAFYLCASSILPAGAAGELFFGEGSRLTVL.

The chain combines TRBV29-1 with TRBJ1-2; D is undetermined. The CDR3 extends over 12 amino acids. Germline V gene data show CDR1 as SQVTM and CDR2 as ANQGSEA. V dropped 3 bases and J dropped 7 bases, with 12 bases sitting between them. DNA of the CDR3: TGCAGCGTTGAGGCAGGCCCGAGTGGCTACACCTTC. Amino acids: CSVEAGPSGYTF.

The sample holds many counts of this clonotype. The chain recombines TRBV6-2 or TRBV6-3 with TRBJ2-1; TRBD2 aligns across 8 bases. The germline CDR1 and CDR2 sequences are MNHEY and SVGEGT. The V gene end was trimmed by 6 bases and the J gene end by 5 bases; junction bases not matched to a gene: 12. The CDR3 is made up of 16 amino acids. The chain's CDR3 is CASSPNSGTWDNEQFF. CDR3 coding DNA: TGTGCCAGCAGCCCCAATAGCGGGACATGGGACAATGAGCAGTTCTTC.

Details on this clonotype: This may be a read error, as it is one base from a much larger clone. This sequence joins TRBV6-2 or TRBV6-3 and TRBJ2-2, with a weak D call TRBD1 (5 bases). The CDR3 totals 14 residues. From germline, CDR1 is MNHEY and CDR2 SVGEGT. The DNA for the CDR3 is TGTGCCAGCACCCCCAGGGTGAACACCCGGGAGCTGTTTTTT. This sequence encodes CASTPRVNTRELFF.

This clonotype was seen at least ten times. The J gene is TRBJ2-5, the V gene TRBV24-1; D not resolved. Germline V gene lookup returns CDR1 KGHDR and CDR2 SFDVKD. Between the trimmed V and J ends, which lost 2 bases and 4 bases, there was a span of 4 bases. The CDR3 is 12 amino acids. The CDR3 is CATSDYRETQYF. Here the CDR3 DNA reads TGTGCCACCAGTGATTACCGAGAGACCCAGTACTTC.